This T cell receptor (beta chain) was documented in a study of T cell repertoires in cytomegalovirus infection. Study summary: Recently identified HLA-C-restricted CMV epitopes were among the peptides used.

One entry per CDR3 protein results from TCRdb running MiXCR on the reads. The top ten clones hold over 15% of a sample with hundreds of thousands of distinct CDR3 sequences, roughly 30% of them seen once. This clonotype came up a few times. The antigen remains undetermined. The CDR3 extends over 13 amino acids. Deletions cut 7 bases from V and 4 bases from J, with 12 bases between. Germline-derived CDR1 and CDR2 are SGHTA and FQGNSA. Study observations and caveats: HLA-C-restricted, CMV-specific TCR beta clonotypes were dominant ex vivo. Cumulated frequencies of public TCR beta families served to identify carriers of CMV plus the relevant HLA.

The input for sequencing was cultured PBMCs, taken from culture after CMV antigen stimulation. This clonotype originated in a human donor in good health (CMV status not recorded). Some clones in this sample may be carry-over from other donors' samples. The rearrangement links TRBV7-2 to TRBJ2-3; D is possibly TRBD2 (6 bases). The DNA of the CDR3 is TGTGCCAGCACGGCGGGAACAGCAGATACGCAGTATTTT. Encoded protein: CASTAGTADTQYF.